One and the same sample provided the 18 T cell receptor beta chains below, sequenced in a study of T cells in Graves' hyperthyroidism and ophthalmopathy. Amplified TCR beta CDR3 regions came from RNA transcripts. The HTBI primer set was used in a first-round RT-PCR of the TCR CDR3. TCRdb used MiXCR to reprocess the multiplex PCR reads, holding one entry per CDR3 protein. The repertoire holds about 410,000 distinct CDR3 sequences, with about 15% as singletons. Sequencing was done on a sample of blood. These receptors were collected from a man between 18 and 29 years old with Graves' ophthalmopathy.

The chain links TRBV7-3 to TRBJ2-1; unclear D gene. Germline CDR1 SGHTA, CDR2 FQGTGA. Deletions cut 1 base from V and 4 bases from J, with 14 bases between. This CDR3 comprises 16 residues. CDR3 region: CASSLMGSPSYNEQFF. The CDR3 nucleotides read TGTGCCAGCAGCTTAATGGGGTCCCCCTCTTACAATGAGCAGTTCTTC.

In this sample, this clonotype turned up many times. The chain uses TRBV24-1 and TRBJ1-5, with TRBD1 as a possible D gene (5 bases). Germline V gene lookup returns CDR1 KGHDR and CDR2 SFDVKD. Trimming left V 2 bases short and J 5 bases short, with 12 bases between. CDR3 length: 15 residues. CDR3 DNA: TGTGCCACCAGTGATTCTTCAGGGCCGTATCAGCCCCAGCATTTT. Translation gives CATSDSSGPYQPQHF.

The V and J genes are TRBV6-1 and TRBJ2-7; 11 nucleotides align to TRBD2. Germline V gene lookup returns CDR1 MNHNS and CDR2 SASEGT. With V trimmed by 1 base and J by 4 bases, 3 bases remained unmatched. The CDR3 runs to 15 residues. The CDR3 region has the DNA TGTGCCAGCAGTGAAGTAGCGGGGGGGCCTTACGAGCAGTACTTC. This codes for CASSEVAGGPYEQYF.

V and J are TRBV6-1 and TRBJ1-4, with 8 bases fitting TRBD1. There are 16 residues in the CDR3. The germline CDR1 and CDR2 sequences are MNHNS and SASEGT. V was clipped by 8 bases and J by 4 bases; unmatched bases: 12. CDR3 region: CASLATTGVNNEKLFF. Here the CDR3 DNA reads TGTGCCAGCCTGGCGACGACAGGGGTGAATAATGAAAAACTGTTTTTT.

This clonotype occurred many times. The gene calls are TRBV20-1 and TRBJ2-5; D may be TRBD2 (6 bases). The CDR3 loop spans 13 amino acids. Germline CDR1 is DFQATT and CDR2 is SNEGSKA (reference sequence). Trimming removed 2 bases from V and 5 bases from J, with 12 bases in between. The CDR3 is CSARSGGRETQYF. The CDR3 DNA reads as TGCAGTGCTAGATCCGGGGGTAGGGAGACCCAGTACTTC.

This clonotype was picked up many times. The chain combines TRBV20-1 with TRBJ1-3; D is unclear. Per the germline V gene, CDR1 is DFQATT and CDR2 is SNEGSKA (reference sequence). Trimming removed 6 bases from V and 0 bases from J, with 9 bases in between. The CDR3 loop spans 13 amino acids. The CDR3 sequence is CSARLDSGNTIYF. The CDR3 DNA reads TGCAGTGCCCGACTGGACTCTGGAAACACCATATATTTT.

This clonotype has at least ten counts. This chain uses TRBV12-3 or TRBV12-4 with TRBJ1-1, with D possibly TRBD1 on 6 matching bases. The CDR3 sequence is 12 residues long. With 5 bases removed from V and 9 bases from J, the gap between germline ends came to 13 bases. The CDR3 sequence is CASSTKTGKAFF. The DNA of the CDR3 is TGTGCCAGCAGTACGAAGACAGGCAAAGCTTTCTTT.

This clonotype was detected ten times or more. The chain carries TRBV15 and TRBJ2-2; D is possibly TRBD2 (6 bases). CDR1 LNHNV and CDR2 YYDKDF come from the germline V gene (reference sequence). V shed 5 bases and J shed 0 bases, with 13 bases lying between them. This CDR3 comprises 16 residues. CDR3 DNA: TGTGCCACCAGCCCACGGGGGAGATCGAACACCGGGGAGCTGTTTTTT. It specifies CATSPRGRSNTGELFF.

The CDR3, as DNA: TGTGCCAGCAGCACTAGCGGGGGGGCCAGAAACGAGCAGTACTTC. Its translation: CASSTSGGARNEQYF. This chain joins TRBV11-2 and TRBJ2-7; 13 nucleotides align to TRBD2. V shed 5 bases and J 5 bases; nucleotides not matched to a gene: 6. Germline V gene data show CDR1 as SGHAT and CDR2 as FQNNGV. The CDR3 sequence is 15 residues long.

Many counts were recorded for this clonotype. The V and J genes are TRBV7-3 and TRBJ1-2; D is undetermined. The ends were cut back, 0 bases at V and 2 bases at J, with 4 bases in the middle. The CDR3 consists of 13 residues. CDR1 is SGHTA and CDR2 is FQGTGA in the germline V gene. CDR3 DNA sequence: TGTGCCAGCAGCTTAACTCAGAACTATGGCTACACCTTC. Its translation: CASSLTQNYGYTF.

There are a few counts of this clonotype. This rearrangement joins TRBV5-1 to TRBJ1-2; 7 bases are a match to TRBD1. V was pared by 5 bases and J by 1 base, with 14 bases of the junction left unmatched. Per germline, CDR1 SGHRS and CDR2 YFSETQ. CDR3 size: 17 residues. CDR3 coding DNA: TGCGCCAGCAGTTTATCTACCGGGACAGCAAATAACTATGGCTACACCTTC. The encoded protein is CASSLSTGTANNYGYTF.

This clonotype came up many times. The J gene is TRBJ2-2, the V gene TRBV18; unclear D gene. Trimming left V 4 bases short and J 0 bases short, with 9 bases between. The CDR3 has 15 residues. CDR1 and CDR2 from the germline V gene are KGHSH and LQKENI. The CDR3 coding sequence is TGTGCCAGCTCACGTGGCCAGACGAACACCGGGGAGCTGTTTTTT. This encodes CASSRGQTNTGELFF.

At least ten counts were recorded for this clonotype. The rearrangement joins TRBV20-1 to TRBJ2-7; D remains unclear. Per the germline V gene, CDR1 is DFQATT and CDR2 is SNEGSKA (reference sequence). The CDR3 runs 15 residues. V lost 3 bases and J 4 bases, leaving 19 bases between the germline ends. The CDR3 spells CSASFLLRSSYEQYF. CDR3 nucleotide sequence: TGCAGTGCTAGTTTCCTGCTACGCTCTTCGTACGAGCAGTACTTC.

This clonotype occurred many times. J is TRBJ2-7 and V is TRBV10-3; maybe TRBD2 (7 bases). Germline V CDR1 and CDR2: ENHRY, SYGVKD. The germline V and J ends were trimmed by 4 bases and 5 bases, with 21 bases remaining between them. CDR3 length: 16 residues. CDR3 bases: TGTGCCATCAGTGCCCCCATTATAGGGGGGGACCACGAGCAGTACTTC. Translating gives CAISAPIIGGDHEQYF.

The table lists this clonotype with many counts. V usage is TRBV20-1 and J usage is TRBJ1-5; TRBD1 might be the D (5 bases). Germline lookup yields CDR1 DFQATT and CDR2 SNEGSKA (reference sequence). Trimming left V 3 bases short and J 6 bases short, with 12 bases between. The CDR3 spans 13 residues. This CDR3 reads CSARGQDGQPQHF. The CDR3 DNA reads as TGCAGTGCTAGGGGGCAAGATGGTCAGCCCCAGCATTTT.

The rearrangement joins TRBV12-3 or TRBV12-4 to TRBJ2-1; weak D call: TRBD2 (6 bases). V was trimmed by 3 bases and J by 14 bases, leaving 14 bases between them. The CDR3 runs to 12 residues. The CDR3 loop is CASSLVNGRKFF. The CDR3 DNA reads TGTGCCAGCAGTTTGGTGAACGGGAGAAAGTTCTTC.

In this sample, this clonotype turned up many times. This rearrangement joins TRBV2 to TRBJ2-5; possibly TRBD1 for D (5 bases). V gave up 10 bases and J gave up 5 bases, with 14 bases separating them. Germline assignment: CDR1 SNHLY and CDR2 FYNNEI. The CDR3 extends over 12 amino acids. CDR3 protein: CATQGGWETQYF. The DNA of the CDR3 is TGTGCCACCCAGGGTGGTTGGGAGACCCAGTACTTC.

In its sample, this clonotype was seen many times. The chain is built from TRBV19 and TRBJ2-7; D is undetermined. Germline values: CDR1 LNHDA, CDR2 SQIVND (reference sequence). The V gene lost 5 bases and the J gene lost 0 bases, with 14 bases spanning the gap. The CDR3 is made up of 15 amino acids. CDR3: CASSPAWRSSYEQYF. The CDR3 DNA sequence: TGTGCCAGTAGTCCCGCGTGGCGAAGCTCCTACGAGCAGTACTTC.